What follows are 9 T cell receptor beta chains derived from one specimen sequenced in a study of tumor-infiltrating lymphocytes in primary liver carcinoma. Germline DNA was also extracted, while the blood RNA originated from unsorted whole blood. Synthesis of TCR beta cDNA was carried out from 450 to 500 ng total RNA with a constant-region primer. Libraries for TCR beta were built through three nested multiplex PCR rounds, which together made up a slightly modified ARM-PCR procedure. The first two PCR rounds, approximately 10 cycles each, used TRBV1-TRBV30 forward primers and a C-beta reverse primer. Each CDR3 protein gets one entry after TCRdb re-called the multiplex PCR reads with MiXCR. The top ten clones hold more than 15% of a sample with approximately 320,000 distinct CDR3 sequences, almost 60% of them seen once. Sequencing used peripheral blood. These TCRs come from a woman aged 25 to 39 with primary liver carcinoma and hepatitis B virus infection.

As for this clonotype: Since a much larger clone is just one base distant, this may be a read error. This chain uses TRBV29-1 with TRBJ2-3; D possibly corresponds to TRBD1 (5 bases). The assigned J gene may be wrong: the sequence end matches TRBJ1-5 better. This CDR3 is built from 11 residues. Germline-derived CDR1 and CDR2 are SQVTM and ANQGSEA. CDR3 sequence (DNA): TGCAGCGCCGTCGTGGGGCAGACGCAGCATTTT. Protein: CSAVVGQTQHF.

On this clonotype: A much bigger clone sits one base away, suggesting this may be a read error. The CDR3 sequence: CASSYEGSNTGELFF. CDR3 nucleotide sequence: TGTGCCAGCAGTTACGAGGGGTCGAACACCGGGGAGCTGTTTTTT. The chain has TRBV6-6 and TRBJ2-2; possibly TRBD1 or TRBD2 for D (5 bases each). The CDR3 sequence is 15 residues long. The V and J ends lost 2 bases and 0 bases respectively, with 7 bases between them. The germline V gene encodes CDR1 MNHNY and CDR2 SVGAGI (reference sequence).

The chain links TRBV28 to TRBJ2-1; 11 bases fit TRBD1. Trimming removed 5 bases from V and 6 bases from J; junction bases left unmatched: 6. Germline CDR1 and CDR2: MDHEN and SYDVKM. CDR3 length: 15 residues. CDR3 bases: TGTGCCAGCAGTGTGTGGACAGGGGGCCGCAATGAGCAGTTCTTC. Protein product: CASSVWTGGRNEQFF.

With respect to this clonotype: At one boundary the junction diverges from the germline segment, which might be a read error. This chain links TRBV12-3 or TRBV12-4 with TRBJ2-4; possible D gene TRBD2, 7 bases. This CDR3 contains 15 residues. The CDR3 nucleotides read TGTGCCAGCAACTGGGGGGGGCGAGCCAGAAACATTCGGTACTTC. Translating gives CASNWGGRARNIRYF.

This clonotype was counted between two and nine times. For the CDR3, the DNA is TGTGCCAGCAGACAACTAGCGGGAGTCTACGAGCAGTACTTC. Its protein product is CASRQLAGVYEQYF. This chain connects TRBV6-1 to TRBJ2-7; 11 nucleotides agree with TRBD2. The CDR3 extends over 14 amino acids. The V segment lost 6 bases and the J segment 3 bases; nucleotides outside the gene matches: 4. The V gene's germline CDR1 is MNHNS and CDR2 SASEGT.

The sample holds many counts of this clonotype. This chain links TRBV7-8 with TRBJ2-2; 11 bases fit TRBD1. Trimming cost V 8 bases and J 5 bases; bases outside gene matches: 7. CDR1 SGHVS and CDR2 FQNEAQ come from the germline V gene. This CDR3 region has 15 residues. CDR3 amino acids: CASQGQGAYTGELFF. CDR3 DNA: TGTGCCAGCCAAGGACAGGGGGCGTATACCGGGGAGCTGTTTTTT. The complete variable domain, with remaining parts taken from reference TRBV7-8 and TRBJ2-2, reads GAGVSQSPRYKVAKRGQDVALRCDPISGHVSLFWYQQALGQGPEFLTYFQNEAQLDKSGLPSDRFFAERPEGSVSTLKIQRTQQEDSAVYLCASQGQGAYTGELFFGEGSRLTVL.

This clonotype occurred many times. This rearrangement joins TRBV12-3 or TRBV12-4 to TRBJ1-4; unclear D gene. The CDR3 has 14 residues. The V gene lost 0 bases and the J gene lost 5 bases, with 7 bases spanning the gap. The CDR3 DNA sequence: TGTGCCAGCAGTTTAGCAGGTGGGAATGAAAAACTGTTTTTT. The encoded protein is CASSLAGGNEKLFF.

About this clonotype: The junction differs from germline at one of its ends, possibly a read error. The V call is TRBV29-1, the J call TRBJ2-3; D is tentatively TRBD1 or TRBD2 (5 bases each). The CDR3 is made up of 16 amino acids. Per germline, CDR1 SQVTM and CDR2 ANQGSEA. In DNA form, the CDR3 reads TGCAGAGTTGCCGGTCGGGACCTTTCGGGCACAGATACGCAGTATTTT. Translated, it gives CRVAGRDLSGTDTQYF.

This clonotype has only a few counts. This chain uses TRBV5-6 with TRBJ2-1; D gene unclear. V shed 4 bases and J shed 2 bases, with 7 bases lying between them. The CDR3 length is 13 residues. Germline CDR1 and CDR2: SGHDT and YYEEEE. The CDR3 DNA reads as TGTGCCAGCAGCCCACCCACCTACAATGAGCAGTTCTTC. It translates to CASSPPTYNEQFF. Combining the CDR3 with reference TRBV5-6 and TRBJ2-1 gives the whole variable domain DAGVTQSPTHLIKTRGQQVTLRCSPKSGHDTVSWYQQALGQGPQFIFQYYEEEERQRGNFPDRFSGHQFPNYSSELNVNALLLGDSALYLCASSPPTYNEQFFGPGTRLTVL.